The next 27 T cell receptor beta chains were all read from a single sample in a study of blood T cell repertoires in COVID-19. Measured with immunoSEQ multiplex PCR; TCRdb has only the in-frame clones, and not every one. The data hold approximately 170,000 clones, with about 87% observed a single time. The sequenced sample was peripheral blood. The source of these receptors is a young man with active or convalescent COVID-19.

On this clone itself: Other DNA variants within this sample encode the same CDR3. The J gene is TRBJ1-1, the V gene TRBV28; 10 nucleotides line up with TRBD1. The junction had 4 bases not matched to a gene; V was cut back by 2 bases and J by 1 base. Germline lookup yields CDR1 MDHEN and CDR2 SYDVKM. This CDR3 is 16 amino acids long. CDR3 protein: CASSLRQGAGNTEAFF. CDR3 bases: TGTGCCAGCAGTTTAAGACAGGGGGCCGGGAACACTGAAGCTTTCTTT.

The rearrangement uses TRBV3-1 (or the pseudogene TRBV3-2) and TRBJ2-1; no firm D call. Germline CDR1 reads LGHDT; CDR2 reads YNNKEL (reference sequence). This CDR3 has 16 amino acids. With 0 bases removed from V and 4 bases from J, the gap between germline ends came to 13 bases. CDR3 DNA sequence: TGTGCCAGCAGCCAAGATGCGGTCCCCACTTACAATGAGCAGTTCTTC. Encoded protein: CASSQDAVPTYNEQFF.

This chain connects TRBV7-9 to TRBJ1-1, with D maybe TRBD1 (5 bases). V was pared by 1 base and J by 0 bases, with 15 bases between. CDR1 and CDR2 (germline): SEHNR, FQNEAQ (reference sequence). The CDR3 has 17 amino acids. The CDR3 reads CASSLESQGSVNTEAFF. The CDR3 DNA sequence: TGTGCCAGCAGCTTAGAGTCGCAGGGTTCGGTGAACACTGAAGCTTTCTTT.

The V call is TRBV18, the J call TRBJ1-5; weak D call: TRBD1 (5 bases). The CDR3 is made up of 16 amino acids. Trimming pared 3 bases from V and 2 bases from J, leaving 14 bases between. Germline V gene lookup returns CDR1 KGHSH and CDR2 LQKENI. The CDR3 reads CASSPSLTGGNQPQHF. CDR3 bases: TGTGCCAGCTCACCTAGCCTTACAGGAGGCAATCAGCCCCAGCATTTT.

J is TRBJ2-1 and V is TRBV6-4; 7 positions match TRBD2. Germline lookup yields CDR1 MRHNA and CDR2 SNTAGT. The length of the CDR3 is 16 residues. V trimming: 6 bases; J trimming: 6 bases; junction bases outside the gene matches: 14. For the CDR3, the DNA is TGTGCCAGCAGGCCCGAGGCGGGAGTGTTTCCCAATGAGCAGTTCTTC. This encodes CASRPEAGVFPNEQFF.

The chain employs TRBV19 and TRBJ2-3; D gene ambiguous. The CDR3 is 14 residues long. CDR1 and CDR2 from the germline V gene are LNHDA and SQIVND (reference sequence). Trimming removed 5 bases at V and 1 base at J, with 10 bases between. The CDR3 DNA follows: TGTGCCAGTAGTTTCAGGATGGGCACAGATACGCAGTATTTT. This encodes CASSFRMGTDTQYF.

The genes are TRBV7-9 and TRBJ1-2, with TRBD1 matching over 10 bases. V was pared by 2 bases and J by 4 bases, with 4 bases of the junction left unmatched. CDR3 length: 15 residues. Germline V lookup: CDR1 SEHNR, CDR2 FQNEAQ (reference sequence). CDR3 region: CASSLTGQGIYGYTF. For the CDR3, the DNA is TGTGCCAGCAGCTTAACGGGACAGGGGATCTATGGCTACACCTTC.

The chain combines TRBV7-6 with TRBJ1-5; D may be TRBD1 (6 bases). V was pared by 2 bases and J by 0 bases, with 23 bases between. This CDR3 is 20 amino acids long. Germline CDR1 and CDR2: SGHVS and FNYEAQ. The CDR3 bases are TGTGCCAGCAGCTTAAACCCCACAGCAGGGGCATCGTATAGCAATCAGCCCCAGCATTTT. Its protein is CASSLNPTAGASYSNQPQHF.

Turning to this clone: Other nucleotide sequences in the sample specify the same CDR3. This chain joins TRBV6-5 and TRBJ2-7; 8 bases align to TRBD2. This CDR3 spans 15 amino acids. Looked up from germline, CDR1 is MNHEY and CDR2 is SVGAGI. CDR3 sequence reads: CASSRTSGASYEQYV. The CDR3 region has the DNA TGTGCCAGCAGCCGAACTAGCGGTGCTTCCTATGAGCAGTACGTC.

The chain employs TRBV27 and TRBJ2-1; 10 bases are a match to TRBD2. V lost 7 bases and J lost 7; bases outside the gene matches: 7. Germline V gene sequence: CDR1 MNHEY, CDR2 SMNVEV (reference sequence). The CDR3 length is 14 residues. CDR3: CASTLTSGYNEQFF. The DNA for the CDR3 is TGTGCCAGCACCTTGACTAGCGGGTATAATGAGCAGTTCTTC.

V usage is TRBV25-1 and J usage is TRBJ1-3, with 9 bases aligning to TRBD1. Trimming at V came to 4 bases and at J to 4 bases, leaving 8 bases not matched to a gene. Per germline, CDR1 MGHDK and CDR2 SYGVNS. This CDR3 is built from 16 residues. CDR3 sequence: CASSVWDRVDGNTIYF. The CDR3, as DNA: TGTGCCAGCAGTGTTTGGGACAGGGTGGACGGAAACACCATATATTTT.

This sequence joins TRBV4-3 and TRBJ2-2; a weak D match, TRBD2 (6 bases). The ends were cut back, 2 bases at V and 4 bases at J, with 14 bases in the middle. Germline CDR1 and CDR2: LGHNA and YSLEER. This CDR3 contains 16 residues. The CDR3 loop is CASSQTGARITGELFF. CDR3 coding DNA: TGCGCCAGCAGCCAAACGGGAGCGCGAATCACCGGGGAGCTGTTTTTT.

The V and J genes are TRBV11-2 and TRBJ1-1, with D tentatively TRBD1 (5 bases). CDR1 and CDR2 from the germline V gene are SGHAT and FQNNGV. The V and J ends lost 0 bases and 10 bases respectively, with 12 bases between them. This CDR3 is 13 amino acids long. The CDR3 loop reads CASSLDLGGGAFF. CDR3 DNA: TGTGCCAGCAGCTTAGATCTGGGGGGGGGAGCTTTCTTT.

The CDR3 DNA follows: TGTGCCAGCTCACCCGACATCCAGGATAACACTGAAGCTTTCTTT. Translated, it gives CASSPDIQDNTEAFF. The rearrangement joins TRBV18 to TRBJ1-1; D call uncertain. Germline V CDR1 and CDR2: KGHSH, LQKENI. V was trimmed by 3 bases and J by 2 bases, leaving 13 bases between them. The CDR3 runs 15 residues.

The CDR3 nucleotides read TGTGCCAGCAGCCCCACCGACAGGGTTTCATCCATCTACGAGCAGTACTTC. It is translated as CASSPTDRVSSIYEQYF. The chain has TRBV7-9 and TRBJ2-7; the match to TRBD1 covers 7 bases. With 5 bases clipped from V and 3 bases from J, the junction kept 16 bases outside the gene matches. This CDR3 is built from 17 residues. From germline, CDR1 is SEHNR and CDR2 FQNEAQ (reference sequence).

The table lists this clone with a few counts. The chain has TRBV7-2 and TRBJ1-3; D not certain. Looked up from germline, CDR1 is SGHTA and CDR2 is FQGNSA. V was clipped by 2 bases and J by 2 bases, with 19 bases between them. The CDR3 has 18 residues. The CDR3 region has the DNA TGTGCCAGCAGCTTACAACGGCCCTCTCTTGGGCCTGGAAACACCATATATTTT. This translates into CASSLQRPSLGPGNTIYF. Supplemented by reference TRBV7-2 and TRBJ1-3, the full variable domain reads GAGVSQSPSNKVTEKGKDVELRCDPISGHTALYWYRQSLGQGLEFLIYFQGNSAPDKSGLPSDRFSAERTGGSVSTLTIQRTQQEDSAVYLCASSLQRPSLGPGNTIYFGEGSWLTVV.

V usage is TRBV4-2 and J usage is TRBJ2-7; tentative D call: TRBD1 (5 bases). The CDR3 totals 15 residues. Deletions cut 0 bases from V and 3 bases from J, with 12 bases between. Germline V gene lookup returns CDR1 LGHNA and CDR2 YNFKEQ. The CDR3 is CASSQDPGFGYEQYV. The CDR3 DNA reads as TGTGCCAGCAGCCAAGATCCAGGGTTTGGCTACGAGCAGTACGTC.

This chain joins TRBV5-1 and TRBJ2-7, with 12 nucleotides matching TRBD2. With V trimmed by 0 bases and J by 4 bases, 2 bases remained unmatched. The CDR3 contains 15 residues. Germline V gene lookup returns CDR1 SGHRS and CDR2 YFSETQ. Here the CDR3 reads CASSLGGTSGYEQYV. The CDR3 DNA sequence: TGCGCCAGCAGCTTGGGGGGGACTAGCGGGTACGAGCAGTACGTC.

The chain employs TRBV24-1 and TRBJ2-2, with no clear D. The germline V and J ends were trimmed by 5 bases and 2 bases, with 2 bases remaining between them. Germline V lookup: CDR1 KGHDR, CDR2 SFDVKD. This CDR3 region has 12 residues. The CDR3, as DNA: TGTGCCACCAGTGCTAACACCGGGGAGCTGTTTTTT. As protein: CATSANTGELFF.

J is TRBJ2-3 and V is TRBV6-6, with 10 nucleotides matching TRBD2. The CDR3 is 16 amino acids. In germline, CDR1 is MNHNY, CDR2 SVGAGI (reference sequence). The V gene end was trimmed by 3 bases and the J gene end by 0 bases; junction bases not matched to a gene: 3. Written as DNA, the CDR3 is TGTGCCAGCAGTTATAAACTAGCGGGAAGCACAGATACGCAGTATTTT. This codes for CASSYKLAGSTDTQYF.

The chain joins TRBV30 to TRBJ2-3; perhaps TRBD2 as D (6 bases). This CDR3 is 12 amino acids long. Germline CDR1 reads GTSNPN; CDR2 reads SVGIG (reference sequence). Trimming shortened V by 7 bases and J by 5 bases, and 13 bases separated the two germline ends. Here the CDR3 DNA reads TGTGCCTTGGATCGGGGGAGAGATACGCAGTATTTT. Amino acids: CALDRGRDTQYF.

This sequence joins TRBV24-1 and TRBJ1-5; 9 positions match TRBD1. The CDR3 totals 17 residues. CDR1 is KGHDR and CDR2 is SFDVKD in the germline V gene. V gave up 7 bases and J gave up 7 bases; unmatched junction bases: 16. CDR3 sequence: CATSDPRDREGDQPQHF. CDR3 bases: TGTGCCACCAGCGATCCCCGGGACAGGGAAGGAGACCAGCCCCAGCATTTT.

This chain joins TRBV5-8 and TRBJ2-7, with 10 bases identical to TRBD1. J lost 5 bases, V lost 3 bases, and 14 bases had no gene match. CDR1 and CDR2 (germline): SGHTS, YDEGEE. The CDR3 sequence is 17 residues long. CDR3 residues: CASSSKSWGQGFHEQYV. The CDR3 DNA is TGTGCCAGCAGCTCTAAATCGTGGGGACAGGGGTTCCACGAGCAGTACGTC.

The gene calls are TRBV28 and TRBJ1-3; D is undetermined. The CDR3 runs 14 residues. Looked up from germline, CDR1 is MDHEN and CDR2 is SYDVKM. The germline V and J ends were trimmed by 2 bases and 0 bases, with 5 bases remaining between them. CDR3 protein: CASSLTGSGNTIYF. CDR3 nucleotide sequence: TGTGCCAGCAGTTTAACGGGCTCTGGAAACACCATATATTTT.

The chain carries TRBV7-9 and TRBJ2-7; 14 nucleotides align to TRBD2. The CDR3 sequence is 16 residues long. Trimming at V came to 1 base and at J to 4 bases, leaving 3 bases not matched to a gene. Germline CDR1 SEHNR, CDR2 FQNEAQ (reference sequence). The CDR3 here is CASSLGLAGGRYEQYF. CDR3 nucleotides: TGTGCCAGCAGCTTAGGACTAGCGGGAGGGAGGTACGAGCAGTACTTC.

This clone was counted a single time. V gene TRBV2 combines with J gene TRBJ1-2, with D unresolved. The CDR3 has 13 amino acids. Germline-derived CDR1 and CDR2 are SNHLY and FYNNEI. The V gene lost 1 base and the J gene lost 2 bases, with 5 bases spanning the gap. CDR3 nucleotides: TGTGCCAGCAGTGAAGACGAGAACTATGGCTACACCTTC. Protein product: CASSEDENYGYTF. Drawing the rest from reference TRBV2 and TRBJ1-2, the complete variable domain is EPEVTQTPSHQVTQMGQEVILRCVPISNHLYFYWYRQILGQKVEFLVSFYNNEISEKSEIFDDQFSVERPDGSNFTLKIRSTKLEDSAMYFCASSEDENYGYTFGSGTRLTVV.

The chain joins TRBV11-2 to TRBJ1-6; TRBD1 agrees at 7 bases. V was pared by 8 bases and J by 5 bases, with 12 bases of the junction left unmatched. The CDR3 is 16 residues long. Germline CDR1 SGHAT, CDR2 FQNNGV. The CDR3, as DNA: TGTGCCAGCGCCCAAAGTTTGGGGACAGATAATTCACCCCTCCACTTT. Translation: CASAQSLGTDNSPLHF.